This T cell receptor (beta chain) was sequenced for a study of response to subunit inactivated influenza vaccine. The CDR3 spans 14 residues. J gave up 5 bases and V 3 bases, and 4 bases lay outside the gene matches. TCRdb re-analysed the RT-PCR reads in MiXCR, keeping a single row per CDR3 protein. The data hold more than 450,000 distinct CDR3 sequences, with 11% observed a single time. This clonotype has a count of ten or more. The same data also contributed to another study, on T cells expressing NK-cell markers. From that report: Generation of TCR beta cDNA was performed by 5'RACE template switching incorporating UMIs. For several experiments, T cell sorting was restricted to the alpha-beta TCR population by means of an anti-gamma-delta TCR antibody. CD8+ T cells in 5 or 6 donors included dominant NKG2C+ clonotypes at 1.0-7.0%. The study found these clonotypes also leading the CD3+CD56-NKG2C+ fraction in a few donors. HCMV specificity of the expanded NKG2C+ T cell clones stayed unclear.

The chain has TRBV12-3 or TRBV12-4 and TRBJ2-4; 7 bases agree with TRBD2. Sequenced here: PBMCs from blood, sampled on the day of vaccination. This TCR came from a man aged 50 or older who received an inactivated influenza vaccine. CDR3 bases: TGTGCCAGCAGTTTGGGGGGGTTCCAAAACATTCAGTACTTC. It is translated as CASSLGGFQNIQYF.